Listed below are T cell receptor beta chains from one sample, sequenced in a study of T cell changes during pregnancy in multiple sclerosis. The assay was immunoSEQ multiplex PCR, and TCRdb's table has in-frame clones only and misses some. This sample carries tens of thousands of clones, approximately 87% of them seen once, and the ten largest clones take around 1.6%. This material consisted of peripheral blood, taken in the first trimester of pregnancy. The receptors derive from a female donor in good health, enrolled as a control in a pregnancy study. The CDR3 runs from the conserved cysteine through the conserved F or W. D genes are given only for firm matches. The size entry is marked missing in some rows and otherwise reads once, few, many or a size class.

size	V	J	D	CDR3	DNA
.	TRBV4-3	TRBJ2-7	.	CASKKGPAYEQYF	TGCGCCAGCAAGAAGGGGCCAGCCTACGAGCAGTACTTC
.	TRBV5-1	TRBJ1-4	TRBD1	CASSLGLQGAVWKLFF	TGCGCCAGCAGCTTGGGATTACAGGGGGCGGTATGGAAACTGTTTTTT
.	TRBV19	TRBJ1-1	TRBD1	CASRWAGQGVNTEAFF	TGTGCCAGTCGCTGGGCGGGACAGGGGGTGAACACTGAAGCTTTCTTT
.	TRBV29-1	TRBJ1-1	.	CSAGRREDTEAFF	TGCAGCGCCGGAAGGAGGGAGGATACTGAAGCTTTCTTT
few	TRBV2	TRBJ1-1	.	CASTGLRSDTEAFF	TGTGCCAGCACAGGGCTGAGATCCGACACTGAAGCTTTCTTT
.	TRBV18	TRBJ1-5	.	CASSPTYLYNQPQHF	TGTGCCAGCTCACCAACCTACCTTTACAATCAGCCCCAGCATTTT
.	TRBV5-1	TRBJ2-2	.	CASSLADTGELFF	TGCGCCAGCAGCTTGGCCGACACCGGGGAGCTGTTTTTT
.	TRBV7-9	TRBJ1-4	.	CASSRPTGPNEKLFF	TGTGCCAGCAGCCGTCCCACAGGGCCTAATGAAAAACTGTTTTTT
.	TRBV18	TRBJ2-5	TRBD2	CASSIASGPETQYF	TGTGCCAGCTCAATTGCTAGCGGGCCAGAGACCCAGTACTTC
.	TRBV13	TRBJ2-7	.	CASSPTAYEQYF	TGTGCCAGCAGCCCCACGGCCTACGAGCAGTACTTC
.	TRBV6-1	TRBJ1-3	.	CASGEGPPNTIYF	TGTGCCAGCGGGGAGGGGCCCCCAAACACCATATATTTT
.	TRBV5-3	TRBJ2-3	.	CARSIHGGGVDTQYF	TGTGCCAGAAGCATCCATGGGGGGGGCGTAGATACGCAGTATTTT
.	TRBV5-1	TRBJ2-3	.	CASSLAGVPADTQYF	TGCGCCAGCAGCTTGGCAGGGGTGCCGGCAGATACGCAGTATTTT
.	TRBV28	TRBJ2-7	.	CASSLRARTRKTTYEQYF	TGTGCCAGCAGTTTACGGGCCCGGACACGAAAGACGACCTACGAGCAGTACTTC
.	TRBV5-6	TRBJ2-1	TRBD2	CASSNGLAGGFRFF	TGTGCCAGCAGCAACGGACTAGCGGGGGGCTTCCGGTTCTTC
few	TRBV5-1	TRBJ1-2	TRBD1	CASSLEGTAINYGYTF	TGCGCCAGCAGCTTGGAGGGGACAGCAATTAACTATGGCTACACCTTC
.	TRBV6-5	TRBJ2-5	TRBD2	CASSLSGTSLETQYF	TGTGCCAGCAGTTTGTCCGGGACTAGCCTGGAGACCCAGTACTTC
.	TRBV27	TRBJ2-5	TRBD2	CASSVSGGHRETQYF	TGTGCCAGCAGTGTTAGCGGGGGGCACAGAGAGACCCAGTACTTC
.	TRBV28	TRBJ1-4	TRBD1	CASLGGQGYEKLFF	TGTGCCAGTTTAGGGGGACAGGGGTATGAAAAACTGTTTTTT
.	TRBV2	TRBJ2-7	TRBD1	CASSFLGQDRREQYF	TGTGCCAGCAGTTTCCTTGGACAGGACCGGCGGGAGCAGTACTTC
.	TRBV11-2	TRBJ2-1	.	CASSLGSPSSYNEQFF	TGTGCCAGCAGCTTAGGTTCTCCGAGCTCCTACAATGAGCAGTTCTTC
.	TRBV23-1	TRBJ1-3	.	CASSQSRNPGNTIYF	TGCGCCAGCAGTCAATCGAGGAATCCTGGAAACACCATATATTTT
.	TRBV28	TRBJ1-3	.	CASSKQTGHSGNTIYF	TGTGCCAGCAGTAAACAAACAGGGCACTCTGGAAACACCATATATTTT
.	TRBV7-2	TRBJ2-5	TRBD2	CASSLFVLAGVRETQYF	TGTGCCAGCAGCTTATTTGTCCTAGCGGGAGTTAGAGAGACCCAGTACTTC
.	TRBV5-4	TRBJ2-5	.	CASSSQTGNQETQYF	TGTGCCAGCAGCTCCCAAACCGGGAACCAAGAGACCCAGTACTTC
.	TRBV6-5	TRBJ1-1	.	CASSATLQGTAFF	TGTGCCAGCAGTGCAACATTACAGGGTACAGCTTTCTTT
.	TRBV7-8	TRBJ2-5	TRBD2	CASSLGGLAGGPEETQYF	TGTGCCAGCAGCTTAGGGGGACTAGCGGGGGGCCCGGAAGAGACCCAGTACTTC
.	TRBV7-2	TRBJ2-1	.	CASSLPGGWNEQFF	TGTGCCAGCAGCCTTCCTGGCGGGTGGAATGAGCAGTTCTTC
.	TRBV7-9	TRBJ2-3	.	CASSLVPLARGDTQYF	TGTGCCAGCAGCTTAGTACCGCTTGCAAGGGGAGATACGCAGTATTTT
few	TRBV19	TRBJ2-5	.	CASRQSGETQYF	TGTGCCAGTCGACAATCCGGAGAGACCCAGTACTTC
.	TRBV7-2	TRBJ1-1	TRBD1	CASSSVTGGRTEAFF	TGTGCCAGCAGCTCGGTGACAGGGGGCCGCACTGAAGCTTTCTTT
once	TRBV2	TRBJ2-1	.	CASAQGGYNEQFF	TGTGCCAGCGCTCAGGGGGGCTACAATGAGCAGTTCTTC
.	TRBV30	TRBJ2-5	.	CAWSLPTTQYF	TGTGCCTGGAGTCTCCCTACCACCCAGTACTTC
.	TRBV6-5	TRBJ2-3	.	CASSYSQPGDTQYF	TGTGCCAGCAGTTACTCGCAGCCAGGGGATACGCAGTATTTT
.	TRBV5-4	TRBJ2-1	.	CASSLASPFGGNEQFF	TGTGCCAGCAGCTTGGCTAGCCCTTTTGGGGGGAATGAGCAGTTCTTC
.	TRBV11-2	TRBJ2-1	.	CASSPEIVWGGINEQFF	TGTGCCAGCAGCCCTGAGATTGTGTGGGGGGGCATCAATGAGCAGTTCTTC
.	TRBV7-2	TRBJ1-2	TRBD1	CASSFGTGVYGYTF	TGTGCCAGCAGCTTTGGGACAGGGGTCTATGGCTACACCTTC
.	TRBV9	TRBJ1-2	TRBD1	CASSPRDRGDNYGYTF	TGTGCCAGCAGCCCCCGGGACAGGGGGGATAACTATGGCTACACCTTC
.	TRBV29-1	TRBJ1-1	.	CSAQDGGPEAFF	TGCAGCGCCCAGGACGGGGGACCTGAAGCTTTCTTT
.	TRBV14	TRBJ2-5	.	CASSPGTGKTQYF	TGTGCCAGCAGCCCCGGCACAGGGAAGACCCAGTACTTC
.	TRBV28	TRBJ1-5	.	CASSLFRSNQPQHF	TGTGCCAGCAGTTTATTCAGGAGCAATCAGCCCCAGCATTTT
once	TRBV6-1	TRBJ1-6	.	CASSGEGSSYNSPLHF	TGTGCCAGCAGTGGTGAAGGGAGCTCCTATAATTCACCCCTCCACTTT
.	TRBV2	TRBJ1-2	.	CASSRGLHNYGYTF	TGTGCCAGCAGTCGGGGACTCCATAACTATGGCTACACCTTC
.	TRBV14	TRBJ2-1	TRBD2	CASSQPGLGTKEQFF	TGTGCCAGCAGCCAGCCGGGACTAGGGACGAAGGAGCAGTTCTTC
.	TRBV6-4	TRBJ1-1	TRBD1	CASSAETGTVTEAFF	TGTGCCAGCAGTGCCGAAACCGGGACAGTCACTGAAGCTTTCTTT
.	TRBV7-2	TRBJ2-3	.	CASSSRKGDTQYF	TGTGCCAGCAGCTCCAGGAAAGGAGATACGCAGTATTTT
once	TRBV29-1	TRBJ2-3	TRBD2	CSVGGLAGRTDTQYF	TGCAGCGTTGGAGGACTAGCGGGCCGCACAGATACGCAGTATTTT
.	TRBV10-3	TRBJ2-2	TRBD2	CAISAASGGNTGELFF	TGTGCCATCAGTGCCGCTAGCGGGGGGAACACCGGGGAGCTGTTTTTT
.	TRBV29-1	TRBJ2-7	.	CSVVGPGLGYEQYF	TGCAGCGTTGTGGGTCCAGGGCTAGGCTACGAGCAGTACTTC
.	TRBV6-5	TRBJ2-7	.	CASSYSVDSHEQYF	TGTGCCAGCAGTTACTCGGTGGACAGCCACGAGCAGTACTTC
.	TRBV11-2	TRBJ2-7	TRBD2	CASSLGGTNYEQYF	TGTGCCAGCAGCTTAGGGGGGACTAACTACGAGCAGTACTTC
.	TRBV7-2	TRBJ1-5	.	CASSIIAGLNQPQHF	TGTGCCAGCAGTATAATTGCAGGGCTCAATCAGCCCCAGCATTTT
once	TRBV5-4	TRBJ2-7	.	CASSPIPIGVVASYEQYF	TGTGCCAGCAGCCCGATACCAATCGGGGTCGTGGCTTCCTACGAGCAGTACTTC
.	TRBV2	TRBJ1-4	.	CASNRDWNEKLFF	TGTGCCAGCAACCGGGACTGGAATGAAAAACTGTTTTTT
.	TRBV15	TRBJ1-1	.	CATSRVRQEAAFF	TGTGCCACCAGCAGAGTCCGACAGGAGGCAGCTTTCTTT
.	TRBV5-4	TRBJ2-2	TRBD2	CASKKGLAEEDGELFF	TGTGCCAGCAAAAAGGGTCTAGCGGAAGAGGATGGGGAGCTGTTTTTT
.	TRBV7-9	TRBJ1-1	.	CASSLARGPRDTEAFF	TGTGCCAGCAGCTTAGCTAGAGGACCGCGGGACACTGAAGCTTTCTTT